The 13 T cell receptor beta chains given below trace back to one sample, sequenced in a study of T cell changes during pregnancy in multiple sclerosis. The method was immunoSEQ multiplex PCR; TCRdb's version includes in-frame clones alone and lacks a portion of them. The table includes about 77,000 clones, just over 90% detected once. Sequences were derived from peripheral blood, sampled after pregnancy. The receptors stem from a female donor in good health, enrolled as a control in a pregnancy study.

The rearrangement uses TRBV30 and TRBJ2-2; D unclear. The CDR3 is 11 amino acids. CDR1 and CDR2 (germline): GTSNPN, SVGIG (reference sequence). V lost 3 bases and J lost 5, with 4 bases in between. Here the CDR3 reads CAWRYTGELFF. The CDR3 DNA reads TGTGCCTGGAGGTATACCGGGGAGCTGTTTTTT.

The chain couples TRBV29-1 to TRBJ2-7, with D maybe TRBD1 (6 bases). CDR1 and CDR2 (germline): SQVTM, ANQGSEA. CDR3 length: 13 amino acids. Deletions cut 1 base from V and 4 bases from J, with 11 bases between. As DNA, the CDR3 is TGCAGCGTTGAAGTTAAGGGGGATTACGAGCAGTACTTC. Protein sequence: CSVEVKGDYEQYF.

The chain has TRBV6-1 and TRBJ1-5; D is possibly TRBD1 (5 bases). This CDR3 has 14 amino acids. Trimming took off 7 bases at V and 0 bases at J, with 10 bases between the two ends. Germline CDR1 MNHNS, CDR2 SASEGT. Written as DNA, the CDR3 is TGTGCCAGCACCCTACAGGATAGCAATCAGCCCCAGCATTTT. Residues: CASTLQDSNQPQHF.

The chain has TRBV30 and TRBJ1-2; a weak D match, TRBD1 (6 bases). The CDR3 is 12 amino acids. The germline gives CDR1 GTSNPN, CDR2 SVGIG (reference sequence). V was cut by 1 base and J by 8 bases, with 11 bases left in between. Written as DNA, the CDR3 is TGTGCCTGGAGTGAGCGGGACAACGGCTACACCTTC. It codes for CAWSERDNGYTF.

The rearrangement joins TRBV6-5 to TRBJ2-1, with D maybe TRBD2 (6 bases). V was trimmed by 6 bases and J by 3 bases, leaving 9 bases between them. Germline V gene lookup returns CDR1 MNHEY and CDR2 SVGAGI. This CDR3 spans 13 amino acids. The CDR3 loop reads CASRAGLYNEQFF. CDR3 coding DNA: TGTGCCAGCAGGGCGGGACTCTACAATGAGCAGTTCTTC.

The chain joins TRBV5-6 to TRBJ1-2; 7 nucleotides align to TRBD1. The V segment lost 0 bases and the J segment 4 bases; nucleotides outside the gene matches: 3. Germline V gene sequence: CDR1 SGHDT, CDR2 YYEEEE. This CDR3 region has 14 residues. For the CDR3, the DNA is TGTGCCAGCAGCTTGGGGACAGGTTTCTATGGCTACACCTTC. It yields the protein CASSLGTGFYGYTF.

The V gene is TRBV6-1, the J gene TRBJ1-2; a weak D match, TRBD1 (6 bases). The length of the CDR3 is 13 residues. Germline assignment: CDR1 MNHNS and CDR2 SASEGT. V was shortened by 6 bases and J by 4 bases, with 12 bases between the two germline ends. The DNA for the CDR3 is TGTGCCAGCAGATACAGGGTGGGCTATGGCTACACCTTC. Protein product: CASRYRVGYGYTF.

The rearrangement uses TRBV2 and TRBJ2-1; 9 bases are shared with TRBD2. CDR1 and CDR2 from the germline V gene are SNHLY and FYNNEI. V was pared by 4 bases and J by 1 base, with 2 bases of the junction left unmatched. There are 15 residues in the CDR3. The CDR3 loop reads CASSVAGGSYNEQFF. The CDR3 nucleotides read TGTGCCAGCAGTGTGGCGGGAGGGTCCTACAATGAGCAGTTCTTC. Full variable domain (rest looked up from reference TRBV2 and TRBJ2-1): EPEVTQTPSHQVTQMGQEVILRCVPISNHLYFYWYRQILGQKVEFLVSFYNNEISEKSEIFDDQFSVERPDGSNFTLKIRSTKLEDSAMYFCASSVAGGSYNEQFFGPGTRLTVL.

V and J are TRBV28 and TRBJ1-1; no definite D call. This CDR3 spans 12 amino acids. Germline V gene lookup returns CDR1 MDHEN and CDR2 SYDVKM. Trimming removed 6 bases at V and 2 bases at J, with 7 bases between. CDR3 loop: CASRRGNTEAFF. In nucleotides, the CDR3 is TGTGCCAGCAGGCGGGGAAACACTGAAGCTTTCTTT.

V and J are TRBV19 and TRBJ2-3; no definite D call. CDR3 size: 16 residues. Germline assignment: CDR1 LNHDA and CDR2 SQIVND (reference sequence). The V gene lost 7 bases and the J gene lost 0 bases, with 17 bases spanning the gap. This chain's CDR3 is CASMFAERKSTDTQYF. The CDR3, as DNA: TGTGCCAGTATGTTCGCAGAACGTAAGAGCACAGATACGCAGTATTTT.

This chain links TRBV2 with TRBJ2-7, with TRBD2 identical over 10 bases. The CDR3 covers 13 residues. Trimming removed 7 bases from V and 1 base from J; junction bases left unmatched: 1. Germline CDR1 and CDR2: SNHLY and FYNNEI. CDR3 nucleotide sequence: TGTGCCAGCATGACTAGCGGGTCCTACGAGCAGTACTTC. Its protein product is CASMTSGSYEQYF.

This clone has a single count. The chain recombines TRBV30 with TRBJ1-2; 10 nucleotides align to TRBD1. This CDR3 region has 15 residues. The V and J ends lost 0 bases and 8 bases, in that order; junction bases with no gene match: 9. In germline, CDR1 is GTSNPN, CDR2 SVGIG (reference sequence). Here the CDR3 reads CAWSVRGQGSSGYTF. DNA for the CDR3: TGTGCCTGGAGTGTCAGGGGACAGGGGAGTTCGGGCTACACCTTC.

The chain has TRBV7-8 and TRBJ1-1, with D perhaps TRBD1 (6 bases). The V gene's germline CDR1 is SGHVS and CDR2 FQNEAQ. The CDR3 loop spans 16 amino acids. Trimming took off 5 bases at V and 4 bases at J, with 20 bases between the two ends. The CDR3 spells CASSPTQGRASTEAFF. The CDR3 DNA sequence: TGTGCCAGCAGCCCTACCCAGGGGCGCGCAAGCACTGAAGCTTTCTTT.